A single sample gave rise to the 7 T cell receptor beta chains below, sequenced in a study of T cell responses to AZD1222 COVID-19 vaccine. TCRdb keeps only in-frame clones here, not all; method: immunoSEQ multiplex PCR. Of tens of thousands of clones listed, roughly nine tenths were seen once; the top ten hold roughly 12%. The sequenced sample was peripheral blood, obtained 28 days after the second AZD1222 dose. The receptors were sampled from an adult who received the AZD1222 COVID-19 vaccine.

Written as DNA, the CDR3 is TGTGCCAGCAGAAACTCCGATGGCTACACCTTC. It encodes CASRNSDGYTF. This chain connects TRBV3-1 (or the pseudogene TRBV3-2) to TRBJ1-2; D is uncertain. Trimming took off 6 bases at V and 6 bases at J, with 8 bases between the two ends. Germline CDR1 is LGHDT and CDR2 is YNNKEL (reference sequence). The CDR3 sequence is 11 residues long.

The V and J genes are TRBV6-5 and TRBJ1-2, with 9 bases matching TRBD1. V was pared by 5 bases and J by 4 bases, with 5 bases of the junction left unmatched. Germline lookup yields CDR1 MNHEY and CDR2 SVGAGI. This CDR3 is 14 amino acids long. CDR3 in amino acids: CASSQGQGSYGYTF. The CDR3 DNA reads TGTGCCAGCAGTCAGGGACAGGGTTCCTATGGCTACACCTTC.

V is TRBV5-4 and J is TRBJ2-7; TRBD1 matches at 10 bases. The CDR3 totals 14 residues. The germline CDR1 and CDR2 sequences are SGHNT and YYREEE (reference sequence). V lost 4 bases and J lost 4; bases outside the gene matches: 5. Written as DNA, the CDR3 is TGTGCCAGCAGCCCGGGACAGGGGCTGTACGAGCAGTACTTC. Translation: CASSPGQGLYEQYF.

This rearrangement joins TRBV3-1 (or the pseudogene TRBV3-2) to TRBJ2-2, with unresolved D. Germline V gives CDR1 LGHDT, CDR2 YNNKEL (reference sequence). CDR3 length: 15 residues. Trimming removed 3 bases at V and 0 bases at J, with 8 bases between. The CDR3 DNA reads TGTGCCAGCAGCCATGGGATCGCGAACACCGGGGAGCTGTTTTTT. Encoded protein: CASSHGIANTGELFF.

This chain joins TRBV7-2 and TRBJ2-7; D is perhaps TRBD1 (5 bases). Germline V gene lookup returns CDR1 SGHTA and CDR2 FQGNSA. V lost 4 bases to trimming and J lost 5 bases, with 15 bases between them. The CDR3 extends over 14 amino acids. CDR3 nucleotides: TGTGCCAGCAGCTCGTACGCTAGGGGCGACGAGCAGTACTTC. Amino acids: CASSSYARGDEQYF.

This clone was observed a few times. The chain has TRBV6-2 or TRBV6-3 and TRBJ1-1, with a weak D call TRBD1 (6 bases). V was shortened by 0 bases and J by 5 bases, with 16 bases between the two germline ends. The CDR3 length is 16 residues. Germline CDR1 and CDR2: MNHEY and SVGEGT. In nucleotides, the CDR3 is TGTGCCAGCAGTTACTCGAGGCGGGGGCCGAGGACTGAAGCTTTCTTT. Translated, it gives CASSYSRRGPRTEAFF.

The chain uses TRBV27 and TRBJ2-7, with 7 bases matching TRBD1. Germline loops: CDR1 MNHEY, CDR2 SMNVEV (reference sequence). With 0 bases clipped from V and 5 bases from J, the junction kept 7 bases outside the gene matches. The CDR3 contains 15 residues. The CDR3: CASSLSARGIDEQYF. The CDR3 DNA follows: TGTGCCAGCAGTTTATCCGCCAGGGGGATCGACGAGCAGTACTTC.